Listed below are T cell receptor beta chains from one sample, sequenced in a study of immune evolution from preneoplasia to lung adenocarcinoma. TCRdb's copy holds only in-frame clones and misses some; the assay was immunoSEQ multiplex PCR. This sample carries some 37,000 clones, roughly 74% of them seen once, and the ten largest clones take approximately 6.1%. The sequencing input was FFPE invasive lung adenocarcinoma tissue. The receptors were sampled from a person aged 60 to 70 with lung adenocarcinoma. CDR3s include the opening cysteine and the closing phenylalanine or tryptophan. The D gene is left open where the match is weak. The size field is filled for only some rows; it gives once, few, many or a size class.

J	D	size	V	CDR3	DNA
TRBJ2-1	TRBD2	-	TRBV4-2	CASSQGLAGNYNEQFF	TGTGCCAGCAGCCAAGGACTAGCGGGAAACTACAATGAGCAGTTCTTC
TRBJ2-1	-	few	TRBV7-9	CASSLDRGGRGRQFF	TGTGCCAGCAGTCTGGACAGAGGGGGTCGAGGGCGGCAGTTCTTC
TRBJ1-3	-	few	TRBV18	CASSPTTDSGNTIYF	TGTGCCAGCTCACCCACGACAGACTCTGGAAACACCATATATTTT
TRBJ2-5	TRBD2	-	TRBV9	CASSVEGAGEERGQETQYF	TGTGCCAGCAGCGTAGAGGGAGCGGGAGAGGAGCGGGGCCAAGAGACCCAGTACTTC
TRBJ1-2	TRBD1	once	TRBV28	CASSLMGQEILRGYTF	TGTGCCAGCAGTTTGATGGGACAGGAGATATTGAGGGGCTACACCTTC
TRBJ2-2	TRBD1	-	TRBV6-6	CASRLQGWSSGELFF	TGTGCCAGCAGGCTACAGGGGTGGTCTTCCGGGGAGCTGTTTTTT
TRBJ2-1	TRBD2	-	TRBV28	CASSYGSGSYNEQFF	TGTGCCAGCAGTTATGGGAGCGGGAGTTACAATGAGCAGTTCTTC
TRBJ1-3	-	-	TRBV12-5	CASKYGLSGNTIYF	TGTGCTAGCAAATACGGACTCAGCGGAAACACCATATATTTT
TRBJ2-2	TRBD1	-	TRBV4-1	CASSRTGSTGELFF	TGCGCCAGCAGCCGGACAGGGTCCACCGGGGAGCTGTTTTTT
TRBJ1-5	-	few	TRBV28	CASRYSNQPQHF	TGTGCCAGCAGGTATAGCAATCAGCCCCAGCATTTT
TRBJ1-2	-	-	TRBV5-6	CASSPGPYGYTF	TGTGCCAGCAGCCCGGGACCGTATGGCTACACCTTC
TRBJ1-1	TRBD1	-	TRBV19	CASTRQGGGLEAFF	TGTGCCAGTACCCGACAGGGTGGAGGCCTTGAAGCTTTCTTT
TRBJ2-4	-	-	TRBV4-2	CASSSTSTAKNIQYF	TGTGCCAGCAGCTCCACTAGTACGGCCAAAAACATTCAGTACTTC
TRBJ2-3	-	-	TRBV9	CASSVVGRSDTQYF	TGTGCCAGCAGCGTAGTGGGGAGGAGCGATACGCAGTATTTT
TRBJ2-1	TRBD1	-	TRBV7-9	CASSLVGGAYNEQFF	TGTGCCAGCAGCTTAGTAGGGGGCGCCTACAATGAGCAGTTCTTC
TRBJ2-5	-	-	TRBV5-1	CASSFLQGQETQYF	TGCGCCAGCAGCTTCCTCCAGGGCCAAGAGACCCAGTACTTC
TRBJ2-1	TRBD2	-	TRBV11-2	CASSRLGLAHNEQFF	TGTGCCAGCAGCCGATTGGGACTAGCCCACAATGAGCAGTTCTTC
TRBJ1-2	TRBD1	few	TRBV28	CASSPTGTGLTYGYTF	TGTGCCAGCAGTCCAACCGGGACAGGGCTTACCTATGGCTACACCTTC
TRBJ2-5	TRBD1	once	TRBV28	CASISRQGLQETQYF	TGTGCCAGCATTTCCCGACAGGGCTTACAAGAGACCCAGTACTTC
TRBJ1-2	TRBD1	-	TRBV18	CASSPYETGGNYGYTF	TGTGCCAGCTCACCTTACGAGACAGGGGGCAACTATGGCTACACCTTC
TRBJ2-7	TRBD2	-	TRBV9	CASSPSGSTGYEQYF	TGTGCCAGCAGCCCGAGCGGGAGCACGGGCTACGAGCAGTACTTC
TRBJ1-5	TRBD1	-	TRBV19	CASSPGQVQPQHF	TGTGCCAGTAGTCCCGGACAGGTTCAGCCCCAGCATTTT
TRBJ1-1	-	-	TRBV5-1	CASVGGNTEAFF	TGCGCCAGCGTGGGTGGGAACACTGAAGCTTTTTTT
TRBJ2-3	-	-	TRBV28	CASSFGQLTDTQYF	TGTGCCAGCAGTTTCGGACAGCTCACAGATACGCAGTATTTT
TRBJ2-1	-	-	TRBV5-1	CASSPSPTSSYNEQFF	TGCGCCAGCAGCCCAAGTCCCACGAGCTCCTACAATGAGCAGTTCTTC
TRBJ1-4	-	-	TRBV4-1	CASSQGGYWNEKLFF	TGCGCCAGCAGCCAAGGAGGATATTGGAATGAAAAACTGTTTTTT
TRBJ1-2	-	few	TRBV5-4	CASSPEAGGYGYTF	TGTGCCAGCAGCCCGGAAGCTGGGGGCTATGGCTACACCTTC
TRBJ1-5	-	-	TRBV30	CACQGDSNQPQHF	TGTGCCTGCCAAGGGGACAGCAATCAGCCCCAGCATTTT
TRBJ1-1	TRBD1	once	TRBV6-6	CASSYGTGLSTEAFF	TGTGCCAGCAGTTACGGGACAGGGTTGAGCACTGAAGCTTTCTTT
TRBJ2-1	TRBD2	once	TRBV9	CASSVGGTSGNNEQFF	TGTGCCAGCAGCGTAGGCGGGACTAGCGGCAACAATGAGCAGTTCTTC
TRBJ2-1	TRBD2	few	TRBV10-1	CASSESILAGENEQFF	TGCGCCAGCAGTGAGTCGATACTAGCGGGAGAGAATGAGCAGTTCTTC
TRBJ2-7	-	-	TRBV7-2	CASSLHQGSHEQYF	TGTGCCAGCAGCTTGCACCAGGGTTCCCACGAGCAGTACTTC
TRBJ1-5	-	-	TRBV4-2	CASSQDPSGTQHF	TGTGCCAGCAGCCAAGACCCCTCGGGGACCCAGCATTTT
TRBJ1-2	TRBD1	-	TRBV15	CATSRPDRANYGYTF	TGTGCCACCAGCAGGCCGGACAGGGCTAACTATGGCTACACCTTC
TRBJ1-1	-	few	TRBV7-9	CASSSNQNTEAFF	TGTGCCAGCAGCTCAAATCAGAACACTGAAGCTTTCTTT
TRBJ2-2	TRBD2	-	TRBV27	CASSLSPPSSGRAGGELFF	TGTGCCAGCAGTTTATCCCCCCCCTCCAGCGGGAGGGCTGGTGGGGAGCTGTTTTTT
TRBJ2-7	-	-	TRBV18	CASSPATRAYEQYF	TGTGCCAGCTCACCAGCGACAAGAGCCTACGAGCAGTACTTC
TRBJ2-2	-	-	TRBV2	CASTGLVLTGELFF	TGTGCCAGCACCGGATTGGTCCTCACCGGGGAGCTGTTTTTT
TRBJ2-3	-	-	TRBV5-5	CASSFTDTQYF	TGTGCCAGCAGCTTCACAGATACGCAGTATTTT
TRBJ2-2	TRBD2	few	TRBV4-2	CASSPRDSGLLGELFF	TGTGCCAGCAGCCCCCGTGATAGCGGGTTGCTCGGGGAGCTGTTTTTT
TRBJ1-2	-	-	TRBV5-4	CASSWGTALYGYTF	TGTGCCAGCAGCTGGGGTACGGCCCTCTATGGCTACACCTTC
TRBJ2-3	TRBD2	-	TRBV30	CAWGGAGGGDTQYF	TGTGCCTGGGGCGGAGCGGGAGGAGGCGATACGCAGTATTTT
TRBJ2-7	TRBD1	-	TRBV30	CAWSVVGRGREQYF	TGTGCCTGGAGTGTAGTTGGCAGGGGGCGCGAGCAGTACTTC
TRBJ1-2	TRBD1	-	TRBV4-1	CASSQFGQAYGYTF	TGCGCCAGCAGCCAATTTGGACAGGCCTATGGCTACACCTTC
TRBJ2-3	-	-	TRBV14	CATPTGDTQYF	TGTGCCACCCCGACCGGGGATACGCAGTATTTT
TRBJ1-3	-	-	TRBV5-1	CASSPDPGGNTIYF	TGCGCCAGCAGCCCAGACCCGGGAGGAAACACCATATATTTT
TRBJ1-4	-	few	TRBV2	CASTRDFNEKLFF	TGTGCCAGCACCAGGGACTTTAATGAAAAACTGTTTTTT
TRBJ2-5	-	-	TRBV5-1	CASSLRTGETQYF	TGCGCCAGCAGCTTGAGAACAGGGGAGACCCAGTACTTC
TRBJ2-7	TRBD1	few	TRBV11-2	CASSSRPGGYEQYF	TGTGCCAGCAGCTCAAGGCCAGGGGGTTACGAGCAGTACTTC
TRBJ2-6	-	-	TRBV4-1	CASSQGQGGSGANVLTF	TGCGCCAGCAGCCAAGGACAGGGAGGCTCTGGGGCCAACGTCCTGACTTTC
TRBJ2-1	-	-	TRBV19	CASSSTLEHEQFF	TGTGCCAGTTCTTCCACTTTAGAACATGAGCAGTTCTTC
TRBJ2-7	TRBD1	medium-sized	TRBV19	CASSNDRAEQYF	TGTGCCAGTAGCAACGACAGGGCCGAGCAGTACTTC
TRBJ2-1	-	-	TRBV12-5	CASGLVLSGSYNEQFF	TGTGCTAGTGGTTTGGTACTAAGCGGCTCCTACAATGAGCAGTTCTTC
TRBJ1-1	TRBD1	few	TRBV11-3	CASSSLRGSTEAFF	TGTGCCAGCAGCTCCCTCAGGGGGTCTACTGAAGCTTTCTTT